This is a list of T cell receptor beta chains from one sample in a study of blood T cell repertoires in COVID-19. The data were produced by immunoSEQ multiplex PCR, yet TCRdb's version contains in-frame clones alone and is incomplete. This table has some 180,000 clones, 80% appearing once. The material sequenced was PBMCs or T cells enriched from blood (not recorded which). The receptors come from a man in his 60s who had been exposed to COVID-19. The CDR3 runs from the conserved cysteine through the conserved F or W. The D gene is left open where the match is weak. Not all rows give a size; the values are once, few, many and, for expanded clones, a class.

cdr3_nt: TGTGCCAGTAGCTCCTCGGGACTGAACACCGGGGAGCTGTTTTTT
cdr3_aa: CASSSSGLNTGELFF
j_call: TRBJ2-2
d_call: .
v_call: TRBV19
clone_size: once

cdr3_nt: TGCGCCAGCAGTGAGTCCGGAGGGCCCCAGCATTTT
cdr3_aa: CASSESGGPQHF
j_call: TRBJ1-5
d_call: .
v_call: TRBV10-1
clone_size: .

cdr3_nt: TGCGCCAGCAGCTTGTTGGGAGGTCGGGAAAAACTGTTTTTT
cdr3_aa: CASSLLGGREKLFF
j_call: TRBJ1-4
d_call: .
v_call: TRBV5-1
clone_size: .

cdr3_nt: TGTGCCAGTAGTCAGGACAGTGGTACTGAAGCTTTCTTT
cdr3_aa: CASSQDSGTEAFF
j_call: TRBJ1-1
d_call: .
v_call: TRBV19
clone_size: .

cdr3_nt: TGTGCCAGCAGCTCGATAACAGGGCTAGATACGCAGTATTTT
cdr3_aa: CASSSITGLDTQYF
j_call: TRBJ2-3
d_call: .
v_call: TRBV9
clone_size: .

cdr3_nt: TGTGCCAGTAGTATCATGGGGGGAGTAGATGAAAAACTGTTTTTT
cdr3_aa: CASSIMGGVDEKLFF
j_call: TRBJ1-4
d_call: .
v_call: TRBV19
clone_size: .

cdr3_nt: TGTGCCAGCAGCCCGGGGGATCAGCCCCAGCATTTT
cdr3_aa: CASSPGDQPQHF
j_call: TRBJ1-5
d_call: .
v_call: TRBV7-9
clone_size: few

cdr3_nt: TGCGCCAGCAGCTTGTTTGAGGGTAGAGGCTACACCTTC
cdr3_aa: CASSLFEGRGYTF
j_call: TRBJ1-2
d_call: .
v_call: TRBV5-1
clone_size: many

cdr3_nt: TGTGCCAGCAGCAAATCCCAGAACACCGGGGAGCTGTTTTTT
cdr3_aa: CASSKSQNTGELFF
j_call: TRBJ2-2
d_call: .
v_call: TRBV21-1
clone_size: .

cdr3_nt: TGTGCCAGTAGTAGACCAAGCGGGAGTGACGTTGAGCAGTTCTTC
cdr3_aa: CASSRPSGSDVEQFF
j_call: TRBJ2-1
d_call: TRBD2
v_call: TRBV19
clone_size: .

cdr3_nt: TGTGCCAGCACTGACCCGCCCCAGGGAAACTATGGCTACACCTTC
cdr3_aa: CASTDPPQGNYGYTF
j_call: TRBJ1-2
d_call: .
v_call: TRBV28
clone_size: .

cdr3_nt: TGTGCCAGCAGCTCCCCGGGACAGGGGGACGAGCAGTACTTC
cdr3_aa: CASSSPGQGDEQYF
j_call: TRBJ2-7
d_call: TRBD1
v_call: TRBV11-3
clone_size: few

cdr3_nt: TGTGCCAGCAGTTACTCGAGGACAGGGACGGGCTACGAGCAGTACTTC
cdr3_aa: CASSYSRTGTGYEQYF
j_call: TRBJ2-7
d_call: TRBD1
v_call: TRBV6-5
clone_size: .

cdr3_nt: TGTGCCAGCAGCTTAGTTCGCTCCTACGAGCAGTACTTC
cdr3_aa: CASSLVRSYEQYF
j_call: TRBJ2-7
d_call: .
v_call: TRBV7-2
clone_size: .

cdr3_nt: TGTGCCAGCAGCTTGGGGACTAGGATTTCCACAGATACGCAGTATTTT
cdr3_aa: CASSLGTRISTDTQYF
j_call: TRBJ2-3
d_call: TRBD2
v_call: TRBV5-4
clone_size: .

cdr3_nt: TGTGCCAGCAGCTTTGGGGCGGGAGCGGCAAGAGAGACCCAGTACTTC
cdr3_aa: CASSFGAGAARETQYF
j_call: TRBJ2-5
d_call: TRBD2
v_call: TRBV7-9
clone_size: .

cdr3_nt: TGTGCCAGCAGCTCGACAGGGCGAGGCTACACCTTC
cdr3_aa: CASSSTGRGYTF
j_call: TRBJ1-2
d_call: TRBD1
v_call: TRBV28
clone_size: .

cdr3_nt: TGTGCCTCCCGGGACAGCTTAAATCAGCCCCAGCATTTT
cdr3_aa: CASRDSLNQPQHF
j_call: TRBJ1-5
d_call: TRBD1
v_call: TRBV30
clone_size: .

cdr3_nt: TGTGCCAGCAGCTTGGAGGCCCCAGCGGATACGCAGTATTTT
cdr3_aa: CASSLEAPADTQYF
j_call: TRBJ2-3
d_call: .
v_call: TRBV5-5
clone_size: .

cdr3_nt: TGTGCCAGCTCACCAAACACGTACGAGCAGTACTTC
cdr3_aa: CASSPNTYEQYF
j_call: TRBJ2-7
d_call: .
v_call: TRBV18
clone_size: .

cdr3_nt: TGTGCCAGCAGCTTGGGTCTAGCTAGGCAGTTCTTC
cdr3_aa: CASSLGLARQFF
j_call: TRBJ2-1
d_call: .
v_call: TRBV5-6
clone_size: once

cdr3_nt: TGTGCCAGCACCCTTAGCGGGATCGGCACCGGGGAGCTGTTTTTT
cdr3_aa: CASTLSGIGTGELFF
j_call: TRBJ2-2
d_call: TRBD2
v_call: TRBV7-9
clone_size: .

cdr3_nt: TGTGCCAGCAGTTTATGGGGAGGGGCGAACACCGGGGAGCTGTTTTTT
cdr3_aa: CASSLWGGANTGELFF
j_call: TRBJ2-2
d_call: TRBD2
v_call: TRBV28
clone_size: .

cdr3_nt: TGTGCCAGCAGCCCCCGAAGGGCCGGGAGAAACATTCAGTACTTC
cdr3_aa: CASSPRRAGRNIQYF
j_call: TRBJ2-4
d_call: .
v_call: TRBV3-1/TRBV3-2
clone_size: .

cdr3_nt: TGTGCCAGCAGCTCCGCCCTAGCGGGAGGATACACCGGGGAGCTGTTTTTT
cdr3_aa: CASSSALAGGYTGELFF
j_call: TRBJ2-2
d_call: TRBD2
v_call: TRBV4-2
clone_size: .

cdr3_nt: TGTGCCAGTAGAATGGAAGCGGGCTACAATGAGCAGTTCTTC
cdr3_aa: CASRMEAGYNEQFF
j_call: TRBJ2-1
d_call: .
v_call: TRBV19
clone_size: .

cdr3_nt: TGTGCCAGCTCACCACTTTCGGCAGGGGGCGGTTATGGCTACACCTTC
cdr3_aa: CASSPLSAGGGYGYTF
j_call: TRBJ1-2
d_call: TRBD1
v_call: TRBV18
clone_size: .

cdr3_nt: TGTGCCAGCAGTTACTCCGGACAGGGTGTTCCCTACGAGCAGTACTTC
cdr3_aa: CASSYSGQGVPYEQYF
j_call: TRBJ2-7
d_call: TRBD1
v_call: TRBV6-5
clone_size: .

cdr3_nt: TGTGCCAGCAGTTTCCGGGACAGGGGATTATGGGAAGGCTACACCTTC
cdr3_aa: CASSFRDRGLWEGYTF
j_call: TRBJ1-2
d_call: TRBD1
v_call: TRBV28
clone_size: .

cdr3_nt: TGTGCCAGCAGCCCGGGGTTTGGCTATGGCTACACCTTC
cdr3_aa: CASSPGFGYGYTF
j_call: TRBJ1-2
d_call: .
v_call: TRBV5-6
clone_size: .

cdr3_nt: TGTGCCAGCAGTTCGGACCTTCGGGGGGAAAAACTGTTTTTT
cdr3_aa: CASSSDLRGEKLFF
j_call: TRBJ1-4
d_call: .
v_call: TRBV6-5
clone_size: .

cdr3_nt: TGCGCCAGCAGCCAGCTAGCGGGAGATGGCGCAGATACGCAGTATTTT
cdr3_aa: CASSQLAGDGADTQYF
j_call: TRBJ2-3
d_call: TRBD2
v_call: TRBV4-1
clone_size: .

cdr3_nt: TGTGTCAGCATCACTCCCGGACAGGCCTACGAGCAGTACTTC
cdr3_aa: CVSITPGQAYEQYF
j_call: TRBJ2-7
d_call: TRBD1
v_call: TRBV5-4
clone_size: few

cdr3_nt: TGCAGCGTCCCCGCTAGCGGGCTTCCCACCGGGGAGCTGTTTTTT
cdr3_aa: CSVPASGLPTGELFF
j_call: TRBJ2-2
d_call: TRBD2
v_call: TRBV29-1
clone_size: .

cdr3_nt: TGTGCCAGCAATGACAGGGGTTATAATTCACCCCTCCACTTT
cdr3_aa: CASNDRGYNSPLHF
j_call: TRBJ1-6
d_call: TRBD1
v_call: TRBV27
clone_size: once

cdr3_nt: TGTGCCAGTAAGCCGCGACAGGATGGATCACCCCTCCACTTT
cdr3_aa: CASKPRQDGSPLHF
j_call: TRBJ1-6
d_call: .
v_call: TRBV19
clone_size: .

cdr3_nt: TGTGCCTGGACCGGACAGGGCAGCTCTGGGGCCAACGTCCTGACTTTC
cdr3_aa: CAWTGQGSSGANVLTF
j_call: TRBJ2-6
d_call: TRBD1
v_call: TRBV30
clone_size: few

cdr3_nt: TGTGCCTGGGCCCGGGGGCTAGCGGGCCGGAGCAAAAACATTCAGTACTTC
cdr3_aa: CAWARGLAGRSKNIQYF
j_call: TRBJ2-4
d_call: TRBD2
v_call: TRBV30
clone_size: .

cdr3_nt: TGTGCCAGCAGCTTACCGGGACTACCCCAGTTCTTC
cdr3_aa: CASSLPGLPQFF
j_call: TRBJ2-1
d_call: TRBD2
v_call: TRBV7-2
clone_size: .

cdr3_nt: TGTGCCTGGAGATCCCTCGGGAATAATTCACCCCTCCACTTT
cdr3_aa: CAWRSLGNNSPLHF
j_call: TRBJ1-6
d_call: .
v_call: TRBV30
clone_size: .

cdr3_nt: TGCGCCAGCAGCCAAGGTCAGGGGTGGGGCTACACCTTC
cdr3_aa: CASSQGQGWGYTF
j_call: TRBJ1-2
d_call: .
v_call: TRBV4-1
clone_size: .

cdr3_nt: TGTGCCAGCAGTCCCCTCGTTAGCGGGAGCTCCTACGAGCAGTACTTC
cdr3_aa: CASSPLVSGSSYEQYF
j_call: TRBJ2-7
d_call: TRBD2
v_call: TRBV6-2/TRBV6-3
clone_size: .

cdr3_nt: TGTGCCAGCAGCTGGGGACAGGGTCGGCGAAATTCACCCCTCCACTTT
cdr3_aa: CASSWGQGRRNSPLHF
j_call: TRBJ1-6
d_call: TRBD1
v_call: TRBV7-2
clone_size: .

cdr3_nt: TGTGCCAGCAGCCAATGGGGTGCGGGAGATTCCAAAAACATTCAGTACTTC
cdr3_aa: CASSQWGAGDSKNIQYF
j_call: TRBJ2-4
d_call: TRBD2
v_call: TRBV7-6
clone_size: .

cdr3_nt: TGTGCCAGTAGTACCGTAGGGGCCAACGTCCTGACTTTC
cdr3_aa: CASSTVGANVLTF
j_call: TRBJ2-6
d_call: .
v_call: TRBV19
clone_size: .